This T cell receptor beta chain is from a study of T cells after yellow fever vaccination. Study conclusions and caveats: Post-booster samples contained most primary-vaccination clones (about 96% CD4, roughly 88% CD8). A weaker secondary response peaked on day 5, the primary on day 15.

TCRdb processed the 5' RACE reads anew with MiXCR; each CDR3 protein has one entry. This table holds 20,000 to 25,000 distinct CDR3 sequences, around 5.2% found once. This clonotype has at least ten counts. CDR3 size: 20 residues. Germline V gene lookup returns CDR1 MNHEY and CDR2 SVGEGT. V was cut by 2 bases and J by 4 bases, with 26 bases left in between. This TCR came from a man aged 18 to 30 who received the YFV17D yellow fever vaccine. The specimen comprised PBMCs, either bulk or a sorted T-cell subset (CD4+, CD8+, memory, or dextramer-sorted; not recorded which), sampled 35 to 50 days after the first yellow fever vaccination. J is TRBJ1-4 and V is TRBV6-2 or TRBV6-3; TRBD1 is a possible D gene (5 bases). CDR3 region: CASSYKRGATLGSGNEKLFF. The CDR3 coding sequence is TGTGCCAGCAGTTACAAACGCGGGGCGACTCTTGGCTCTGGTAATGAAAAACTGTTTTTT.